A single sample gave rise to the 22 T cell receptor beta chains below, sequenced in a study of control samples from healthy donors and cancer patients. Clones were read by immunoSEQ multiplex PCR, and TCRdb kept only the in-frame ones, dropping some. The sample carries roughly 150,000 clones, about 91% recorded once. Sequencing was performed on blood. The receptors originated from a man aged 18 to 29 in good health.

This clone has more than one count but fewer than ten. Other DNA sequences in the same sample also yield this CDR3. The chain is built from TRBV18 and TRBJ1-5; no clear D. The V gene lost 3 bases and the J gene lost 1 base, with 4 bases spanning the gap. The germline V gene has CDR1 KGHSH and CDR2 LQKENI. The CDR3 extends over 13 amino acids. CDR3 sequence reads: CASSPGSNQPQHF. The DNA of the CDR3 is TGTGCCAGCTCACCGGGCAGCAATCAGCCCCAGCATTTT.

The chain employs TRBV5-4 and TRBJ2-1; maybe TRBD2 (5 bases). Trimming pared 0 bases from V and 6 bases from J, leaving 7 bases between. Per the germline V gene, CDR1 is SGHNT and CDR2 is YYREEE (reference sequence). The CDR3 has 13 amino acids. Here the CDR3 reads CASSLVGSNEQFF. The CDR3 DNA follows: TGTGCCAGCAGCTTGGTAGGGAGCAATGAGCAGTTCTTC.

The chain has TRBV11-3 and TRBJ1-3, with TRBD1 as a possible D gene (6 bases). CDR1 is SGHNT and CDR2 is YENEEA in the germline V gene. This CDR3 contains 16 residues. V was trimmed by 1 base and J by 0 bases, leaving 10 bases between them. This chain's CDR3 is CASSLGGGGSGNTIYF. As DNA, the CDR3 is TGTGCCAGCAGCTTAGGAGGGGGAGGCTCTGGAAACACCATATATTTT.

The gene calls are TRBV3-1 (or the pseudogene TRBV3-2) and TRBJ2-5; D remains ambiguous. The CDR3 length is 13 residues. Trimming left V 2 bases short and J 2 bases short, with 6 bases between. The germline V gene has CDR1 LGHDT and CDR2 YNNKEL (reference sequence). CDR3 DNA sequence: TGTGCCAGCAGCCAAAACCTACAAGAGACCCAGTACTTC. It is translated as CASSQNLQETQYF.

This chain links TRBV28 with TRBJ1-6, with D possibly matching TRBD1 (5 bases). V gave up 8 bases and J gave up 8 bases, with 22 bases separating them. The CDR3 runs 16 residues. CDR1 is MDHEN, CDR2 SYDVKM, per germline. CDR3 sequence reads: CASQVKGLTRDSPLHF. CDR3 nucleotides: TGTGCCAGCCAGGTGAAGGGGCTAACGAGGGATTCACCCCTCCACTTT.

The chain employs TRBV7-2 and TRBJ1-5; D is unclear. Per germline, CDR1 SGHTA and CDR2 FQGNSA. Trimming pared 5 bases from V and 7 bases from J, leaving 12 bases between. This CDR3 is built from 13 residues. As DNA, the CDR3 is TGTGCCAGCAGCCAAGAAACGCGACAGCCCCAGCATTTT. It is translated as CASSQETRQPQHF.

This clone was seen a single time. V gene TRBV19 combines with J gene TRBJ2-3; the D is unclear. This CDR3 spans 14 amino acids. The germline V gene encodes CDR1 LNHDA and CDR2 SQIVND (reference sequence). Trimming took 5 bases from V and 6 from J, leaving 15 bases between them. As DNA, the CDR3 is TGTGCCAGTAGTCCAAGGGCAGGCGTGGATACGCAGTATTTT. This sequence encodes CASSPRAGVDTQYF. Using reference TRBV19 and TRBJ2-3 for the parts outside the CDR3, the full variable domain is DGGITQSPKYLFRKEGQNVTLSCEQNLNHDAMYWYRQDPGQGLRLIYYSQIVNDFQKGDIAEGYSVSREKKESFPLTVTSAQKNPTAFYLCASSPRAGVDTQYFGPGTRLTVL.

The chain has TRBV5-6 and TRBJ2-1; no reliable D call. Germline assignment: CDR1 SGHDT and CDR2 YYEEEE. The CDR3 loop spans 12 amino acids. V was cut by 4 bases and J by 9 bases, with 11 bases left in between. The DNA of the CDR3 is TGTGCCAGCAGCCAGATCCCGGGTGAGCAGTTCTTC. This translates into CASSQIPGEQFF.

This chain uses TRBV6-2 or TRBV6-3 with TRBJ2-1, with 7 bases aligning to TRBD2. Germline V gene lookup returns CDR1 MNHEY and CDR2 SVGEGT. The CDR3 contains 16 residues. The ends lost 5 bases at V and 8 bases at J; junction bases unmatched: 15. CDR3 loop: CASSTTAGTRPDEQFF. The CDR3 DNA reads TGTGCCAGCAGTACCACAGCGGGGACTCGCCCGGATGAGCAGTTCTTC.

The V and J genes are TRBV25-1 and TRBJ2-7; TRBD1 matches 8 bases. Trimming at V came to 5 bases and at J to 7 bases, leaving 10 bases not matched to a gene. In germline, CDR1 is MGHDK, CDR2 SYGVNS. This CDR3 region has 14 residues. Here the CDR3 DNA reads TGTGCCAGCAGTCCACCAGGGGGCTCGAGAGAGCAGTACTTC. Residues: CASSPPGGSREQYF.

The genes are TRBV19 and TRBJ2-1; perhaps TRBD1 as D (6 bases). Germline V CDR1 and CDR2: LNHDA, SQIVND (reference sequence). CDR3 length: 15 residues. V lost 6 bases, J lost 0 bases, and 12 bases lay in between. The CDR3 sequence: CASRGGSSSYNEQFF. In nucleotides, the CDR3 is TGTGCCAGTAGAGGGGGTTCTAGCTCCTACAATGAGCAGTTCTTC.

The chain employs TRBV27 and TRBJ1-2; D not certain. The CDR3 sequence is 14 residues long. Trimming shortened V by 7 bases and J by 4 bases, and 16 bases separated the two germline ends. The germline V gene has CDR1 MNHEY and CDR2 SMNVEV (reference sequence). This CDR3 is CASTSNSNSYGYTF. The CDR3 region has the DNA TGTGCCAGCACCTCTAATAGTAACAGCTATGGCTACACCTTC.

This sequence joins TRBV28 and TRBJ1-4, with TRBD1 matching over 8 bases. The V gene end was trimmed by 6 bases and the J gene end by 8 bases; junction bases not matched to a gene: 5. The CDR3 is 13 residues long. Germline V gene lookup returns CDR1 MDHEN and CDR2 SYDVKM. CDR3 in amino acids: CASSSGGGEKLFF. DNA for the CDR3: TGTGCCAGCAGCTCAGGGGGCGGGGAAAAACTGTTTTTT.

The CDR3 spells CASSPSPSGETQYF. DNA of the CDR3: TGTGCCAGCAGCCCGTCCCCAAGCGGGGAGACCCAGTACTTC. The gene calls are TRBV3-1 (or the pseudogene TRBV3-2) and TRBJ2-5, with D perhaps TRBD2 (6 bases). Trimming shortened V by 4 bases and J by 5 bases, and 14 bases separated the two germline ends. The CDR3 extends over 14 amino acids. CDR1 is LGHDT and CDR2 is YNNKEL in the germline V gene (reference sequence).

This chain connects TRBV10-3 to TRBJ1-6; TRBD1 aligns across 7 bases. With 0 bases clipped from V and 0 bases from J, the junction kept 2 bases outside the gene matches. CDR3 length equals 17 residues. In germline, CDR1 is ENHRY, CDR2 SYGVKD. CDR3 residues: CAISESGQSSYNSPLHF. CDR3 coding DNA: TGTGCCATCAGTGAGTCGGGACAGAGCTCCTATAATTCACCCCTCCACTTT.

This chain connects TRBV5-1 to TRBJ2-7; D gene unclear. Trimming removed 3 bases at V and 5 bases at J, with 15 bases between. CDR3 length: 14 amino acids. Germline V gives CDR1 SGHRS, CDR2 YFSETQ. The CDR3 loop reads CASSYGLSGDEQYF. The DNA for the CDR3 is TGCGCCAGCAGCTACGGTCTTAGTGGTGACGAGCAGTACTTC.

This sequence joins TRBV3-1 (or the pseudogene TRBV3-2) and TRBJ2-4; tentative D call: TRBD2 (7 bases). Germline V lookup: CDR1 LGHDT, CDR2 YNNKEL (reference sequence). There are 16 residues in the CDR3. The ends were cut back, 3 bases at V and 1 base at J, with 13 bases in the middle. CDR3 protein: CASSQGGTYAKNIQYF. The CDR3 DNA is TGTGCCAGCAGCCAGGGGGGGACATATGCCAAAAACATTCAGTACTTC.

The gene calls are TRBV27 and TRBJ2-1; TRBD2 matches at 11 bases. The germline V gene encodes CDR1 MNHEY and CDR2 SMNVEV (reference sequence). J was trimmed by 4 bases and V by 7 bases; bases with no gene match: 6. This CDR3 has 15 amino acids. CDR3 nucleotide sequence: TGTGCCAGCAATTCGATAGCGGGGGGGTACAATGAGCAGTTCTTC. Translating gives CASNSIAGGYNEQFF.

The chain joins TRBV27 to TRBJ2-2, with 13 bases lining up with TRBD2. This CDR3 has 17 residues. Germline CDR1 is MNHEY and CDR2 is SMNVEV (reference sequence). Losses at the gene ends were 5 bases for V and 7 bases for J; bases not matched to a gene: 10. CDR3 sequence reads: CASSGLAGATKFGELFF. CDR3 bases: TGTGCCAGCAGTGGACTAGCGGGGGCCACGAAGTTCGGGGAGCTGTTTTTT.

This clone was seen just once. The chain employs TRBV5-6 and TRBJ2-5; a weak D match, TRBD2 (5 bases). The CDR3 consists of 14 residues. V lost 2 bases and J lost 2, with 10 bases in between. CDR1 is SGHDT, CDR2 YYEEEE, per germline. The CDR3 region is CASSLMGRQETQYF. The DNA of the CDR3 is TGTGCCAGCAGCTTAATGGGGAGACAAGAGACCCAGTACTTC.

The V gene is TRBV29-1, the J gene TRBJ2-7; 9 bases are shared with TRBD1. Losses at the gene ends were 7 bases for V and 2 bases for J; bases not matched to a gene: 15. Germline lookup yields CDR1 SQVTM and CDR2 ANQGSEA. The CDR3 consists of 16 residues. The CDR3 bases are TGCAGCGCCGCTCCAAAAGGGGGACAGGGAACCTACGAGCAGTACTTC. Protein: CSAAPKGGQGTYEQYF.

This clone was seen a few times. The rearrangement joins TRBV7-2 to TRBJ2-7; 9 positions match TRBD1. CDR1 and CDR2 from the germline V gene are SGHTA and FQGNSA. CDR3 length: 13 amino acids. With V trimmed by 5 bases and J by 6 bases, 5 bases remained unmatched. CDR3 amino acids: CASSPPGQGEQYF. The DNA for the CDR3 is TGTGCCAGCAGCCCCCCGGGACAGGGCGAGCAGTACTTC.